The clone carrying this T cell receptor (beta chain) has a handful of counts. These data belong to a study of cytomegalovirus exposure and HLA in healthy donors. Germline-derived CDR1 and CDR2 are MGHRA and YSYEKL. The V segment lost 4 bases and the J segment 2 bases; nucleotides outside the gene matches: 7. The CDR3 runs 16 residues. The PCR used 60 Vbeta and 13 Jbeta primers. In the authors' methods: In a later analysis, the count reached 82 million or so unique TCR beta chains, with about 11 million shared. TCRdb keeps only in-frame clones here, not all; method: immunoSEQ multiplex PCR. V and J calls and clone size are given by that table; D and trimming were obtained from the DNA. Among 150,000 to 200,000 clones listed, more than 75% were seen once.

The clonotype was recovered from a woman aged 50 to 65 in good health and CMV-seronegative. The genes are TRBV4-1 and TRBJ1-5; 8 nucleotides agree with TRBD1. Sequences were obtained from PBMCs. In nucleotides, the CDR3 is TGCGCCAGCAGCCTTGGTACAGGGGGAGGCAATCAGCCCCAGCATTTT. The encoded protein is CASSLGTGGGNQPQHF.